What follows describes a single T cell receptor beta chain. RNA amounts of 0.5 to 1 ug underwent reverse transcription with random hexamers. TCRdb redid the calling of the immunoSEQ multiplex PCR reads with MiXCR, one entry per CDR3 protein. Of about 210,000 distinct CDR3 sequences in the sample, approximately 95% were seen once. This sample stems from a study of CD8 T cells in Susac syndrome. CDR1 and CDR2 (germline): LNHDA, SQIVND (reference sequence). The V and J ends lost 3 bases and 8 bases respectively, with 20 bases between them. The CDR3 length is 16 residues. What was sequenced was CD4+ T cells from PBMCs. This chain connects TRBV19 to TRBJ2-1; D is perhaps TRBD2 (5 bases). The TCR originated in a human donor in good health. The CDR3 loop reads CASSMYAGLNGDEQFF. For the CDR3, the DNA is TGTGCCAGTAGTATGTACGCCGGACTGAACGGGGATGAGCAGTTCTTC.